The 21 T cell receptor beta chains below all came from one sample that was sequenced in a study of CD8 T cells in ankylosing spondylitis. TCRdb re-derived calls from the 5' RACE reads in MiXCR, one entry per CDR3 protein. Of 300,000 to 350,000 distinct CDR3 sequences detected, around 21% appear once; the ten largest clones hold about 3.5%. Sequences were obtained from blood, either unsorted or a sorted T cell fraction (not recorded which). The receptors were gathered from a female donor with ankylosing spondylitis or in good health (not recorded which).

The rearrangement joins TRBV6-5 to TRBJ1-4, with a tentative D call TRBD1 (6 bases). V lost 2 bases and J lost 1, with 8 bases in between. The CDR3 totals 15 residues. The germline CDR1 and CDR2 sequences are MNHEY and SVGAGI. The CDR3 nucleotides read TGTGCCAGCAGTTACCAACAGGGAACTAATGAAAAACTGTTTTTT. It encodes CASSYQQGTNEKLFF.

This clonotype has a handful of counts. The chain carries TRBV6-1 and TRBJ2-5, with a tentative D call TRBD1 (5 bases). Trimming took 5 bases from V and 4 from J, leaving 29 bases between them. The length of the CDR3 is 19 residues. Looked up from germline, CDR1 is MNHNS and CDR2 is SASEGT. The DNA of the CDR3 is TGTGCCAGCAGTAAACTCCCTAGGGGCACTCTCAGGGTGGGAGAGACCCAGTACTTC. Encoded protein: CASSKLPRGTLRVGETQYF.

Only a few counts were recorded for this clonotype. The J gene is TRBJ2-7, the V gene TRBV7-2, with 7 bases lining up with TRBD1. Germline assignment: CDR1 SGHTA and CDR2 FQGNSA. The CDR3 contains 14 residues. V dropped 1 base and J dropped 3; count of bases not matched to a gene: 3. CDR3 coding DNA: TGTGCCAGCAGCTTAGAGACAGGGTACTACGAGCAGTACTTC. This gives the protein CASSLETGYYEQYF.

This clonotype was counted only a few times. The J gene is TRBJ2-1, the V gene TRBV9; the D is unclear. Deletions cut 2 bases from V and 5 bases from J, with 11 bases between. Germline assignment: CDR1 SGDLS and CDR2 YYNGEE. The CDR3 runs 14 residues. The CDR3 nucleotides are TGTGCCAGCAGCGTCCGTTTTGAGAACAATGAGCAGTTCTTC. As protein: CASSVRFENNEQFF.

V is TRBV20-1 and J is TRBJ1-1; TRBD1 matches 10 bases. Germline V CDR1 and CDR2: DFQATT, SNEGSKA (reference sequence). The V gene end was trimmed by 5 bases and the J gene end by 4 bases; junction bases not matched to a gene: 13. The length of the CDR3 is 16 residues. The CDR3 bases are TGCAGTGCTGCCACGGACAGGGGGTTATTAGGCACTGAAGCTTTCTTT. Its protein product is CSAATDRGLLGTEAFF.

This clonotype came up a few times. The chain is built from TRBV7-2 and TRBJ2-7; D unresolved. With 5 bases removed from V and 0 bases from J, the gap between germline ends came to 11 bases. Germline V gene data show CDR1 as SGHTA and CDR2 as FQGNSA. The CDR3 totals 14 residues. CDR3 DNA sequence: TGTGCCAGCAGCCATAAGCCCACCTCCTACGAGCAGTACTTC. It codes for CASSHKPTSYEQYF.

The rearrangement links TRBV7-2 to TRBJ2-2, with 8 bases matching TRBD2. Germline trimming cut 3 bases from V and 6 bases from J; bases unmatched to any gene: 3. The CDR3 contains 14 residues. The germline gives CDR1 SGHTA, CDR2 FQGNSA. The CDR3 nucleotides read TGTGCCAGCAGCTTGGCCGGGAGGGCCGGGGAGCTGTTTTTT. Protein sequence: CASSLAGRAGELFF.

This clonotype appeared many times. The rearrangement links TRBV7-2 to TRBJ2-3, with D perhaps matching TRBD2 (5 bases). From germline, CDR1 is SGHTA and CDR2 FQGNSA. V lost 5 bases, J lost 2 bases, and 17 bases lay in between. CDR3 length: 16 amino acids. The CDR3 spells CASSPGLRVPTDTQYF. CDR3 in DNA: TGTGCCAGCAGCCCAGGACTGAGGGTCCCCACAGATACGCAGTATTTT.

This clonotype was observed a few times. The CDR3 region is CASSQRAGHIGNEQFF. The CDR3 coding sequence is TGTGCCAGCAGTCAAAGGGCAGGCCATATAGGAAATGAGCAGTTCTTC. This sequence joins TRBV12-3 or TRBV12-4 and TRBJ2-1; D not resolved. Between the trimmed V and J ends, which lost 5 bases and 7 bases, there was a span of 21 bases. The CDR3 is 16 amino acids.

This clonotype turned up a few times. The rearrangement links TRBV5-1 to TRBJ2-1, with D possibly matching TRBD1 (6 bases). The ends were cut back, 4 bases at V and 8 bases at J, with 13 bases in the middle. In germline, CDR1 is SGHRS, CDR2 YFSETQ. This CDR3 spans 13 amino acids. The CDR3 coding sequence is TGCGCCAGCAGCGCCGACCAGGGGCATGAGCAGTTCTTC. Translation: CASSADQGHEQFF.

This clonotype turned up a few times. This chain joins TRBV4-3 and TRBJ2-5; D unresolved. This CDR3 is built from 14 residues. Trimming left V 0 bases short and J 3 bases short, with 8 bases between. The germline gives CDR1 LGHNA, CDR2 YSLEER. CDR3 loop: CASSQDASKETQYF. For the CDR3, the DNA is TGCGCCAGCAGCCAAGATGCCTCCAAAGAGACCCAGTACTTC.

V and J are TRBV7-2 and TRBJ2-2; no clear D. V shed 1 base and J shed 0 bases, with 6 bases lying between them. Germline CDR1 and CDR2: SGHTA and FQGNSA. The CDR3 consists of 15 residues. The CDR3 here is CASSLGHANTGELFF. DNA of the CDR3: TGTGCCAGCAGCTTAGGACATGCGAACACCGGGGAGCTGTTTTTT.

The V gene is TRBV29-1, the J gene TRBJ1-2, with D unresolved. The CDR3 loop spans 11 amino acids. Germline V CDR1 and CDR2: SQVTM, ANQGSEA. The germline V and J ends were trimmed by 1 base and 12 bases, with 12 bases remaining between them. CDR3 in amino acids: CSVEGGYGDTF. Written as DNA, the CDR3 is TGCAGCGTTGAAGGGGGTTATGGGGACACCTTC. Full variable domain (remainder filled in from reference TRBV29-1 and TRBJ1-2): SAVISQKPSRDICQRGTSLTIQCQVDSQVTMMFWYRQQPGQSLTLIATANQGSEATYESGFVIDKFPISRPNLTFSTLTVSNMSPEDSSIYLCSVEGGYGDTFGSGTRLTVV.

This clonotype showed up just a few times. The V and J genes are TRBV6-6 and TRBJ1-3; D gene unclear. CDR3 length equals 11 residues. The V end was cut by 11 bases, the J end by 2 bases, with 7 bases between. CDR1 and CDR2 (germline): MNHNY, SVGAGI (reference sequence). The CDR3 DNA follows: TGTGCCTCCTCAGCTGGAAACACCATATATTTT. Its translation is CASSAGNTIYF.

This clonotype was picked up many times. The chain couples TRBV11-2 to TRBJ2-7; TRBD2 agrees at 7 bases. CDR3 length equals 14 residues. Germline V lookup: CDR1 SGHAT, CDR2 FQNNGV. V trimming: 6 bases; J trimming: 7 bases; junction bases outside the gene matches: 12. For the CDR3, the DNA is TGTGCCAGCAGTTTATTGGCGGGAGTGGGGGAGCAGTACTTC. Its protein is CASSLLAGVGEQYF.

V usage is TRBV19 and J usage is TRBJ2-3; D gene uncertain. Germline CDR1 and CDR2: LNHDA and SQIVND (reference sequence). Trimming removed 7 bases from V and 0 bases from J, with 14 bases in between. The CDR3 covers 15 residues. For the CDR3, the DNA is TGTGCCAGTAAGGGTGGCTTTACCAGCACAGATACGCAGTATTTT. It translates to CASKGGFTSTDTQYF.

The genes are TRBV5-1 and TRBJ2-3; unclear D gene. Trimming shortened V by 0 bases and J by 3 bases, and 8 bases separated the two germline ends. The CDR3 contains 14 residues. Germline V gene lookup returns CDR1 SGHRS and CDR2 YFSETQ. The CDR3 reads CASSLEAQTDTQYF. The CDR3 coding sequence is TGCGCCAGCAGCTTGGAAGCCCAGACAGATACGCAGTATTTT.

The CDR3 loop is CASSQDRLRDPTYEQYF. CDR3 DNA sequence: TGCGCCAGCAGCCAAGATCGATTGCGGGACCCCACCTACGAGCAGTACTTC. The chain uses TRBV4-3 and TRBJ2-7; a possible D gene is TRBD2 (6 bases). The CDR3 spans 17 residues. V lost 0 bases, J lost 2 bases, and 17 bases lay in between. Germline V CDR1 and CDR2: LGHNA, YSLEER.

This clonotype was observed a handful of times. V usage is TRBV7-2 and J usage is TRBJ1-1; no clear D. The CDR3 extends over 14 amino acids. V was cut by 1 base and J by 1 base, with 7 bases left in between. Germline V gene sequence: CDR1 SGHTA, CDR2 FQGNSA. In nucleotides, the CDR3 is TGTGCCAGCAGCTTAGAGGTGAGGAACACTGAAGCTTTCTTT. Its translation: CASSLEVRNTEAFF.

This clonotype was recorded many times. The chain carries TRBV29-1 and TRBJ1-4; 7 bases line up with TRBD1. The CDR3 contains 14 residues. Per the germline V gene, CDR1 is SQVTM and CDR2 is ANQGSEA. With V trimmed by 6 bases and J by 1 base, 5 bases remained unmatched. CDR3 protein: CSVAGTETNEKLFF. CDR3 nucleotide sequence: TGCAGCGTAGCCGGGACAGAAACTAATGAAAAACTGTTTTTT. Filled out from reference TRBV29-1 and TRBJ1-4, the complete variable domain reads SAVISQKPSRDICQRGTSLTIQCQVDSQVTMMFWYRQQPGQSLTLIATANQGSEATYESGFVIDKFPISRPNLTFSTLTVSNMSPEDSSIYLCSVAGTETNEKLFFGSGTQLSVL.

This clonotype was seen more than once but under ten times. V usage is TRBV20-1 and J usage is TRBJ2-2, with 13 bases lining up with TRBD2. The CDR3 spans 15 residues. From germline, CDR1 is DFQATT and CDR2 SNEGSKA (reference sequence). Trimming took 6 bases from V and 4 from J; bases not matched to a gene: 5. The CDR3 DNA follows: TGCAGTGCGCGACTAGCGGGAGGCGCCACCGGGGAGCTGTTTTTT. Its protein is CSARLAGGATGELFF.